The rows below give T cell receptor beta chains drawn from one sample of a study of T cells in Graves' hyperthyroidism and ophthalmopathy. TCRdb independently ran MiXCR on the multiplex PCR reads; one entry per CDR3 protein. The sample shows under 200,000 distinct CDR3 sequences, less than 10% of them seen only once. Sequencing was done on a sample of blood. Receptors were obtained from a woman between 18 and 29 years old with Graves' hyperthyroidism that later progressed to Graves' ophthalmopathy. The CDR3 runs from the conserved cysteine through the conserved F or W. The order of the fields is CDR3 protein, CDR3 DNA, V gene, D gene, J gene, clone size. D genes are given only for firm matches. Rows give clone size only sometimes, using once, few, many, or a class for an expanded clone.

CASNGAGAYEQYF	TGTGCCAGCAACGGTGCAGGGGCCTACGAGCAGTACTTC	TRBV6-1	-	TRBJ2-7	many
CASSWREVAGELFF	TGTGCCAGCAGTTGGCGGGAGGTGGCCGGGGAGCTGTTTTTT	TRBV6-1	TRBD2	TRBJ2-2	many
CASSQQGFEAFF	TGCGCCAGCAGCCAACAGGGTTTTGAAGCTTTCTTT	TRBV5-1	-	TRBJ1-1	many
CASGHDRETQYF	TGCGCCAGCGGCCACGATAGGGAGACCCAGTACTTC	TRBV4-1	-	TRBJ2-5	-
CASSAGTILYNEQFF	TGTGCCAGCAGCGCCGGGACTATCCTTTACAATGAGCAGTTCTTC	TRBV7-9	TRBD2	TRBJ2-1	-
CASSPGRFGEYLNSPLHF	TGTGCCAGCTCACCGGGTAGATTCGGCGAGTACCTTAATTCACCCCTCCACTTT	TRBV18	-	TRBJ1-6	many
CASSLTGGSEAFF	TGTGCCAGCAGCCTTACAGGGGGGTCTGAAGCTTTCTTT	TRBV5-5	TRBD1	TRBJ1-1	many
CASTTFGQPQHF	TGTGCCAGCACCACTTTTGGTCAGCCCCAGCATTTT	TRBV5-6	-	TRBJ1-5	-
CASSAGLAGLSSTDTQYF	TGTGCCAGCAGTGCGGGACTAGCGGGGTTATCTAGCACAGATACGCAGTATTTT	TRBV6-1	TRBD2	TRBJ2-3	-
CASKGAGYEKLFF	TGTGCCAGCAAAGGGGCAGGGTATGAAAAACTGTTTTTT	TRBV28	-	TRBJ1-4	many
CASSLVGRPERFF	TGTGCCAGCAGCTTGGTTGGCAGACCGGAGCGGTTCTTC	TRBV5-6	-	TRBJ2-1	few
CSAQLAGHDEQYF	TGCAGTGCCCAACTAGCGGGACACGACGAGCAGTACTTC	TRBV20-1	TRBD2	TRBJ2-7	many
CAWSVRDSDSPLHF	TGTGCCTGGAGCGTAAGGGACAGTGATTCACCCCTCCACTTT	TRBV30	TRBD1	TRBJ1-6	many
CASSLDRDSYEQYF	TGTGCCAGCAGCTTAGACAGGGACTCCTACGAGCAGTACTTC	TRBV7-9	-	TRBJ2-7	many
CASSESVLAGEIRSYEQYF	TGTGCCAGCAGTGAATCTGTCCTAGCGGGGGAGATACGCTCCTACGAGCAGTACTTC	TRBV6-1	TRBD2	TRBJ2-7	many
CAWRDYRDDYGYTF	TGTGCCTGGAGGGATTACAGGGATGACTATGGCTACACCTTC	TRBV30	-	TRBJ1-2	few
CASSSSPYQKTEAFF	TGTGCCAGCAGTTCATCGCCCTATCAAAAAACTGAAGCTTTCTTT	TRBV6-1	-	TRBJ1-1	many
CASSRALRTGNTIYF	TGTGCCAGCAGCCGGGCCCTCCGGACTGGAAACACCATATATTTT	TRBV7-9	-	TRBJ1-3	many
CASSLGLGAYEQYF	TGTGCCAGCAGCTTAGGGTTGGGGGCTTACGAGCAGTACTTC	TRBV7-2	-	TRBJ2-7	many
CASSKDRLNQPQHF	TGTGCCAGCAGTAAAGACAGGTTAAATCAGCCCCAGCATTTT	TRBV6-2/TRBV6-3	-	TRBJ1-5	many
CASKPWGPLNTEAFF	TGTGCCAGCAAACCCTGGGGCCCACTGAACACTGAAGCTTTCTTT	TRBV5-6	-	TRBJ1-1	many
CASSALAGVIYEQYF	TGTGCCAGCAGTGCACTAGCGGGGGTGATCTACGAGCAGTACTTC	TRBV12-3/TRBV12-4	TRBD2	TRBJ2-7	many
CASSPSIMNTEAFF	TGTGCCAGCTCACCGAGCATCATGAACACTGAAGCTTTCTTT	TRBV18	-	TRBJ1-1	many
CASSERGNNQPQHF	TGTGCCAGCAGTGAGCGGGGGAACAATCAGCCCCAGCATTTT	TRBV6-1	-	TRBJ1-5	many
CASSFTNFGERDREYEQFF	TGTGCCAGCAGTTTTACTAATTTTGGGGAGAGGGACAGGGAATATGAGCAGTTCTTC	TRBV28	TRBD1	TRBJ2-1	many
CAISGRTPAPTYEQYF	TGTGCCATCAGTGGCAGGACCCCAGCACCTACCTACGAGCAGTACTTC	TRBV10-3	-	TRBJ2-7	many
CASSMKGAGVTPEAFF	TGTGCCAGTAGTATGAAGGGGGCAGGGGTTACCCCTGAAGCTTTCTTT	TRBV19	TRBD1	TRBJ1-1	many
CASSNGAYRGKLFF	TGTGCCAGCAGCAATGGGGCGTACAGGGGGAAACTGTTTTTT	TRBV7-8	TRBD1	TRBJ1-4	many
CASSQVGGSHYGYTF	TGTGCCAGCAGCCAAGTAGGAGGGTCCCACTATGGCTACACCTTC	TRBV4-1	-	TRBJ1-2	-
CASSGVAGSYNSPLHF	TGTGCCAGCAGCGGGGTTGCCGGGTCCTATAATTCACCCCTCCACTTT	TRBV7-2	-	TRBJ1-6	many
CASRLRGADTQYF	TGTGCCAGCAGACTACGGGGAGCGGATACGCAGTATTTT	TRBV6-2/TRBV6-3	-	TRBJ2-3	many
CSARTSGGPSSYNEQFF	TGCAGTGCTCGGACTAGCGGGGGCCCGAGCTCCTACAATGAGCAGTTCTTC	TRBV20-1	TRBD2	TRBJ2-1	many
CASSLINSNDEQYF	TGTGCCAGCAGCCTTATTAACAGCAACGACGAGCAGTACTTC	TRBV5-4	-	TRBJ2-7	-
CASRRGQRAITAQHF	TGTGCCAGTAGAAGAGGACAGAGAGCAATTACAGCCCAGCATTTT	TRBV19	-	TRBJ1-5	-
CASSPSGGSTDTQYF	TGTGCCAGCAGTCCGAGCGGGGGATCCACAGATACGCAGTATTTT	TRBV6-1	TRBD2	TRBJ2-3	many
CASSPQGGQPQHF	TGTGCCAGCTCACCCCAGGGGGGGCAGCCCCAGCATTTT	TRBV18	TRBD1	TRBJ1-5	many
CSAMPSGTGGILPTYEQYF	TGCAGTGCAATGCCTTCAGGGACAGGGGGAATACTCCCCACCTACGAGCAGTACTTC	TRBV20-1	TRBD1	TRBJ2-7	many